Shown below are 31 T cell receptor beta chains from a single sample sequenced in a study of OX40 agonist ivuxolimab in advanced cancers. The assay was immunoSEQ multiplex PCR, and TCRdb's table has in-frame clones only and misses some. Found here are fewer than 70,000 clones, over 65% of them singletons; the top ten hold approximately 3.1%. The material sequenced was CD4+ or CD8+ T cells sorted from blood, taken in a trial of the OX40 agonist ivuxolimab. All receptors come from an adult with an advanced solid tumor such as melanoma, head and neck, liver or kidney cancer.

The chain joins TRBV9 to TRBJ2-1, with 12 bases aligning to TRBD2. This CDR3 is built from 15 residues. The germline V gene encodes CDR1 SGDLS and CDR2 YYNGEE. V shed 3 bases and J 6 bases; nucleotides not matched to a gene: 4. CDR3 bases: TGTGCCAGCAGCGCTAGCGGGGGGGCCAGCAATGAGCAGTTCTTC. This encodes CASSASGGASNEQFF. Full variable domain (outside the CDR3, taken from reference TRBV9 and TRBJ2-1): DSGVTQTPKHLITATGQRVTLRCSPRSGDLSVYWYQQSLDQGLQFLIQYYNGEERAKGNILERFSAQQFPDLHSELNLSSLELGDSALYFCASSASGGASNEQFFGPGTRLTVL.

This chain connects TRBV9 to TRBJ2-5; no clear D gene. The CDR3 runs to 12 residues. With 0 bases removed from V and 5 bases from J, the gap between germline ends came to 5 bases. Germline values: CDR1 SGDLS, CDR2 YYNGEE. CDR3 DNA: TGTGCCAGCAGCGTAGCTGGGGAGACCCAGTACTTC. Protein: CASSVAGETQYF.

The gene calls are TRBV7-9 and TRBJ2-3; D might be TRBD1 or TRBD2, each matching 5 bases. Germline V CDR1 and CDR2: SEHNR, FQNEAQ (reference sequence). The CDR3 consists of 16 residues. Trimming cost V 5 bases and J 2 bases, with 17 bases left between them. This CDR3 reads CASSQGVSDDTDTQYF. DNA for the CDR3: TGTGCCAGCAGCCAAGGGGTTAGCGACGACACAGATACGCAGTATTTT.

The V gene is TRBV6-5, the J gene TRBJ2-2; 11 nucleotides line up with TRBD1. Per the germline V gene, CDR1 is MNHEY and CDR2 is SVGAGI. CDR3 length: 15 residues. Trimming cost V 6 bases and J 5 bases; bases outside gene matches: 5. CDR3 DNA: TGTGCCAGCAGCTCCGGACAGGGGGCGACCGGGGAGCTGTTTTTT. Amino acids: CASSSGQGATGELFF.

The chain joins TRBV28 to TRBJ1-2; TRBD1 aligns across 11 bases. Germline assignment: CDR1 MDHEN and CDR2 SYDVKM. The CDR3 consists of 15 residues. After removal of 6 bases from V and 4 bases from J, the junction contained 7 bases not matched to a gene. CDR3 region: CASSTGTGGFYGYTF. Written as DNA, the CDR3 is TGTGCCAGCAGCACCGGGACAGGGGGATTCTATGGCTACACCTTC.

V and J are TRBV11-2 and TRBJ2-1, with TRBD1 matching 7 bases. The V gene end was trimmed by 5 bases and the J gene end by 3 bases; junction bases not matched to a gene: 4. The CDR3 totals 14 residues. Germline values: CDR1 SGHAT, CDR2 FQNNGV. Here the CDR3 reads CASSTRDSYNEQFF. In DNA form, the CDR3 reads TGTGCCAGCAGCACCCGGGACAGCTACAATGAGCAGTTCTTC.

This chain uses TRBV19 with TRBJ1-4, with 8 positions matching TRBD1. The germline gives CDR1 LNHDA, CDR2 SQIVND (reference sequence). There are 18 residues in the CDR3. J gave up 4 bases and V 4 bases, and 14 bases lay outside the gene matches. CDR3 amino acids: CASSTGTGRRRSNEKLFF. CDR3 DNA sequence: TGTGCCAGTAGTACCGGGACAGGCCGGCGGAGGAGTAATGAAAAACTGTTTTTT.

This rearrangement joins TRBV11-2 to TRBJ2-3; D not certain. CDR3 size: 13 residues. V was clipped by 1 base and J by 5 bases, with 7 bases between them. Germline loops: CDR1 SGHAT, CDR2 FQNNGV. The CDR3 DNA is TGTGCCAGCAGCTTAGGTGGGCGAGATACGCAGTATTTT. It encodes CASSLGGRDTQYF. The complete variable domain, with remaining parts taken from reference TRBV11-2 and TRBJ2-3, reads EAGVAQSPRYKIIEKRQSVAFWCNPISGHATLYWYQQILGQGPKLLIQFQNNGVVDDSQLPKDRFSAERLKGVDSTLKIQPAKLEDSAVYLCASSLGGRDTQYFGPGTRLTVL.

The chain is built from TRBV4-2 and TRBJ1-4; TRBD1 aligns across 8 bases. The CDR3 extends over 14 amino acids. Germline CDR1 LGHNA, CDR2 YNFKEQ. With 8 bases clipped from V and 6 bases from J, the junction kept 8 bases outside the gene matches. CDR3 bases: TGTGCCAGCTGCCGGGACAGGCTCGATGAAAAACTGTTTTTT. Translated, it gives CASCRDRLDEKLFF.

V gene TRBV5-6 combines with J gene TRBJ2-5; tentative D call: TRBD1 (6 bases). This CDR3 is built from 14 residues. Trimming shortened V by 6 bases and J by 3 bases, and 15 bases separated the two germline ends. Germline CDR1 and CDR2: SGHDT and YYEEEE. CDR3 DNA sequence: TGTGCCAGCAACAAAGTGGGGGCCAAAGAGACCCAGTACTTC. It yields the protein CASNKVGAKETQYF.

The chain uses TRBV28 and TRBJ2-3, with D possibly being TRBD1 (6 bases). The V gene's germline CDR1 is MDHEN and CDR2 SYDVKM. This CDR3 is built from 14 residues. V lost 6 bases and J lost 4, with 14 bases in between. CDR3 DNA: TGTGCCAGCAGCCCCGCACAGGGTCCAGATACGCAGTATTTT. As protein: CASSPAQGPDTQYF.

The chain is built from TRBV5-6 and TRBJ1-2; 8 positions agree with TRBD1. This CDR3 contains 16 residues. Trimming took 0 bases from V and 3 from J; bases not matched to a gene: 7. Germline CDR1 is SGHDT and CDR2 is YYEEEE. The CDR3 bases are TGTGCCAGCAGCTTGGCCGTGCAGGGGGCCGACTATGGCTACACCTTC. Protein product: CASSLAVQGADYGYTF.

The genes are TRBV28 and TRBJ2-5; D is ambiguous. CDR1 is MDHEN and CDR2 is SYDVKM in the germline V gene. The V end was cut by 3 bases, the J end by 5 bases, with 13 bases between. CDR3 length equals 14 residues. The CDR3 here is CASSFQTGRETQYF. DNA for the CDR3: TGTGCCAGCAGTTTTCAGACGGGCCGGGAGACCCAGTACTTC.

The chain links TRBV7-2 to TRBJ2-3, with D tentatively TRBD2 (5 bases). This CDR3 spans 16 amino acids. The V end lost 4 bases, the J end lost 1 base, and 15 bases lay between the germline ends. Per the germline V gene, CDR1 is SGHTA and CDR2 is FQGNSA. The CDR3 protein is CASSSRLTAGTDTQYF. The CDR3 DNA reads TGTGCCAGCAGCTCCAGACTAACCGCCGGCACAGATACGCAGTATTTT.

The DNA of the CDR3 is TGCGCCAGCAGCCGCGTAGGGACAGCCGTTTCCCTAGCATCGGGAGGCTACACCTTC. It yields the protein CASSRVGTAVSLASGGYTF. V gene TRBV5-1 combines with J gene TRBJ1-2; 7 bases line up with TRBD1. The CDR3 length is 19 residues. Per germline, CDR1 SGHRS and CDR2 YFSETQ. The V and J ends lost 4 bases and 8 bases, in that order; junction bases with no gene match: 26. Using reference TRBV5-1 and TRBJ1-2 for the parts outside the CDR3, the full variable domain is KAGVTQTPRYLIKTRGQQVTLSCSPISGHRSVSWYQQTPGQGLQFLFEYFSETQRNKGNFPGRFSGRQFSNSRSEMNVSTLELGDSALYLCASSRVGTAVSLASGGYTFGSGTRLTVV.

This clone was recorded only once. The gene calls are TRBV7-9 and TRBJ1-4, with 10 bases aligning to TRBD1. V lost 2 bases, J lost 4 bases, and 7 bases stayed unmatched. The CDR3 is made up of 17 amino acids. CDR1 is SEHNR, CDR2 FQNEAQ, per germline (reference sequence). This CDR3 is CASSLSDWTGGNEKLFF. In nucleotides, the CDR3 is TGTGCCAGCAGCTTATCAGACTGGACAGGGGGTAATGAAAAACTGTTTTTT.

The chain employs TRBV28 and TRBJ1-3; 9 bases align to TRBD1. CDR1 and CDR2 from the germline V gene are MDHEN and SYDVKM. Trimming at V came to 6 bases and at J to 4 bases, leaving 7 bases not matched to a gene. The CDR3 covers 15 residues. CDR3 sequence (DNA): TGTGCCAGCAGCTGGGGGACAGGGATAGGAAACACCATATATTTT. It translates to CASSWGTGIGNTIYF.

The chain combines TRBV18 with TRBJ2-5; 9 nucleotides align to TRBD1. Per germline, CDR1 KGHSH and CDR2 LQKENI. The CDR3 runs to 15 residues. The V segment lost 6 bases and the J segment 4 bases; nucleotides outside the gene matches: 9. The CDR3 nucleotides are TGTGCCAGCTCGCCTCCGGGACAGGGAGTAGAGACCCAGTACTTC. Translation: CASSPPGQGVETQYF.

The count of this clone is one. This chain links TRBV28 with TRBJ2-1; 10 positions match TRBD1. The CDR3 runs to 16 residues. V trimming: 6 bases; J trimming: 5 bases; junction bases outside the gene matches: 10. The germline V gene has CDR1 MDHEN and CDR2 SYDVKM. The CDR3 spells CASRDLGTGENNEQFF. CDR3 DNA: TGTGCCAGCAGGGATCTCGGGACAGGGGAGAACAATGAGCAGTTCTTC.

This chain connects TRBV5-4 to TRBJ1-2; maybe TRBD1 (6 bases). V lost 2 bases and J lost 5, with 16 bases in between. CDR3 size: 15 residues. The germline V gene encodes CDR1 SGHNT and CDR2 YYREEE (reference sequence). CDR3 sequence reads: CASSLQGLQVYGYTF. DNA of the CDR3: TGTGCCAGCAGCTTACAGGGTTTGCAAGTTTATGGCTACACCTTC.

This chain connects TRBV28 to TRBJ1-5; tentative D call: TRBD1 (5 bases). The CDR3 spans 13 residues. From germline, CDR1 is MDHEN and CDR2 SYDVKM. V was shortened by 3 bases and J by 6 bases, with 9 bases between the two germline ends. CDR3 in amino acids: CASSFGGSQPQHF. The CDR3 bases are TGTGCCAGCAGTTTCGGGGGAAGTCAGCCCCAGCATTTT.

This clone is a singleton in its sample. V usage is TRBV2 and J usage is TRBJ2-7; D gene uncertain. The V end lost 2 bases, the J end lost 0 bases, and 8 bases lay between the germline ends. Germline CDR1 is SNHLY and CDR2 is FYNNEI. The CDR3 covers 14 residues. The CDR3 sequence: CASSELGNSYEQYF. CDR3 sequence (DNA): TGTGCCAGCAGTGAACTGGGGAACTCCTACGAGCAGTACTTC.

The genes are TRBV7-2 and TRBJ2-1, with 9 bases lining up with TRBD2. CDR1 SGHTA and CDR2 FQGNSA come from the germline V gene. The CDR3 has 15 amino acids. V trimming: 7 bases; J trimming: 4 bases; junction bases outside the gene matches: 8. The CDR3 spells CASTVLAGFYNEQFF. For the CDR3, the DNA is TGTGCCAGCACCGTCCTAGCGGGGTTTTACAATGAGCAGTTCTTC.

The chain uses TRBV4-3 and TRBJ1-2; D is ambiguous. Germline V gene lookup returns CDR1 LGHNA and CDR2 YSLEER. The V and J ends lost 0 bases and 8 bases respectively, with 16 bases between them. This CDR3 contains 15 residues. This CDR3 is CASSQDPEIVGGYTF. The CDR3 DNA sequence: TGCGCCAGCAGCCAAGATCCGGAGATCGTGGGGGGCTACACCTTC.

This clone showed up just once. The chain links TRBV19 to TRBJ2-6; TRBD1 agrees at 8 bases. V was pared by 10 bases and J by 3 bases, with 8 bases of the junction left unmatched. This CDR3 contains 15 residues. Germline V gene sequence: CDR1 LNHDA, CDR2 SQIVND (reference sequence). CDR3 amino acids: CATATGEYGANVLTF. The CDR3 DNA follows: TGTGCCACCGCGACAGGGGAGTATGGGGCCAACGTCCTGACTTTC.

The chain recombines TRBV19 with TRBJ1-5; a possible D gene is TRBD1 (6 bases). This CDR3 comprises 13 residues. V lost 5 bases to trimming and J lost 7 bases, with 12 bases between them. Per germline, CDR1 LNHDA and CDR2 SQIVND (reference sequence). The CDR3 loop reads CASSGGAWQPQHF. DNA for the CDR3: TGTGCCAGTAGTGGGGGGGCTTGGCAGCCCCAGCATTTT.

The count of this clone is one. The same CDR3 arises from other DNA sequences in this sample as well. The chain has TRBV30 and TRBJ2-7; 7 bases agree with TRBD2. Germline loops: CDR1 GTSNPN, CDR2 SVGIG (reference sequence). V lost 5 bases to trimming and J lost 7 bases; unmatched junction nucleotides: 8. The CDR3 is made up of 12 amino acids. The CDR3 loop reads CAWGPGGGEQYF. As DNA, the CDR3 is TGTGCCTGGGGTCCTGGGGGGGGTGAGCAGTACTTC.

The V gene is TRBV4-2, the J gene TRBJ1-4, with D maybe TRBD1 (5 bases). This CDR3 comprises 18 residues. Trimming removed 0 bases at V and 8 bases at J, with 22 bases between. Looked up from germline, CDR1 is LGHNA and CDR2 is YNFKEQ. CDR3 nucleotide sequence: TGTGCCAGCAGCCAAGATGGGGGTTCAGGTTCGGGCGCGGAAAAACTGTTTTTT. Translation: CASSQDGGSGSGAEKLFF.

Note on this clone: The junction does not match germline at one end; this may be a read error. V and J are TRBV7-7 and TRBJ2-5; TRBD2 matches at 7 bases. The CDR3 consists of 16 residues. CDR1 and CDR2 (germline): SSHAT, FNYEAQ (reference sequence). The CDR3 coding sequence is TGTGCTAGCAGCTTGGGCGCAGCGGGGAGTCGGGAGACCCAGTACTTC. Protein product: CASSLGAAGSRETQYF.

The chain's CDR3 is CSGKGAQDEQYF. The CDR3 DNA reads TGCAGCGGCAAGGGGGCGCAGGACGAGCAGTACTTC. This chain links TRBV29-1 with TRBJ2-7, with TRBD1 matching over 7 bases. Trimming took 7 bases from V and 5 from J; bases not matched to a gene: 8. Looked up from germline, CDR1 is SQVTM and CDR2 is ANQGSEA. This CDR3 spans 12 amino acids.

V and J are TRBV6-5 and TRBJ1-3; D is ambiguous. The CDR3 sequence is 15 residues long. Trimming took 2 bases from V and 0 from J, leaving 8 bases between them. From germline, CDR1 is MNHEY and CDR2 SVGAGI. CDR3 sequence (DNA): TGTGCCAGCAGTTACGCCGTAAGCTCTGGAAACACCATATATTTT. Its translation: CASSYAVSSGNTIYF.